One sample yielded the 6 T cell receptor beta chains listed below, sequenced in a study of cytomegalovirus exposure and HLA in healthy donors. Produced via immunoSEQ multiplex PCR; TCRdb's table is partial and in-frame only. The profile shows about 160,000 clones, around 96% of them singletons. Input material: PBMCs. The receptors originated from a woman aged 18-30 years in good health and CMV-seronegative.

The V call is TRBV15, the J call TRBJ2-5; perhaps TRBD2 as D (6 bases). The CDR3 is 15 residues long. In germline, CDR1 is LNHNV, CDR2 YYDKDF (reference sequence). Trimming stripped 1 base from V and 4 bases from J, with 13 bases between. In DNA form, the CDR3 reads TGTGCCACCAGCAGAGCCGGCGACGGGGGAGAGACCCAGTACTTC. It specifies CATSRAGDGGETQYF. Complete variable domain (other parts from reference TRBV15 and TRBJ2-5): DAMVIQNPRYQVTQFGKPVTLSCSQTLNHNVMYWYQQKSSQAPKLLFHYYDKDFNNEADTPDNFQSRRPNTSFCFLDIRSPGLGDTAMYLCATSRAGDGGETQYFGPGTRLLVL.

V gene TRBV13 combines with J gene TRBJ2-5, with a tentative D call TRBD2 (7 bases). This CDR3 is built from 15 residues. The germline CDR1 and CDR2 sequences are PRHDT and FYEKMQ (reference sequence). Trimming cost V 5 bases and J 4 bases, with 17 bases left between them. The CDR3 reads CASSAGLGGGETQYF. DNA of the CDR3: TGTGCCAGCAGCGCAGGACTAGGGGGGGGAGAGACCCAGTACTTC.

The V call is TRBV4-1, the J call TRBJ2-7; possible D gene TRBD1, 6 bases. This CDR3 contains 15 residues. Germline V CDR1 and CDR2: MGHRA, YSYEKL. V lost 0 bases, J lost 0 bases, and 9 bases lay in between. CDR3 bases: TGCGCCAGCAGCCAAGATCAGGACAGCTCCTACGAGCAGTACTTC. Translated: CASSQDQDSSYEQYF.

The rearrangement links TRBV11-2 to TRBJ2-3; D unresolved. The CDR3 spans 14 residues. The germline V gene encodes CDR1 SGHAT and CDR2 FQNNGV. The V gene lost 3 bases and the J gene lost 4 bases, with 11 bases spanning the gap. CDR3 region: CASSFIREADTQYF. The CDR3 DNA follows: TGTGCCAGCAGCTTTATCAGAGAGGCAGATACGCAGTATTTT.

The V gene is TRBV11-2, the J gene TRBJ2-1, with TRBD2 as a possible D gene (5 bases). V was trimmed by 5 bases and J by 12 bases, leaving 11 bases between them. In germline, CDR1 is SGHAT, CDR2 FQNNGV. The CDR3 contains 11 residues. This CDR3 is CASSQLSGQFF. In DNA form, the CDR3 reads TGTGCCAGCAGCCAGTTGAGCGGGCAGTTCTTC. Complete variable domain (other parts from reference TRBV11-2 and TRBJ2-1): EAGVAQSPRYKIIEKRQSVAFWCNPISGHATLYWYQQILGQGPKLLIQFQNNGVVDDSQLPKDRFSAERLKGVDSTLKIQPAKLEDSAVYLCASSQLSGQFFGPGTRLTVL.

The chain joins TRBV10-3 to TRBJ1-2, with TRBD1 matching over 9 bases. From germline, CDR1 is ENHRY and CDR2 SYGVKD. The CDR3 has 13 residues. V shed 8 bases, J shed 4 bases, and the junction held 5 bases outside the gene matches. CDR3: CAIGLGQGYGYTF. The CDR3 coding sequence is TGTGCCATCGGACTGGGACAGGGCTATGGCTACACCTTC.